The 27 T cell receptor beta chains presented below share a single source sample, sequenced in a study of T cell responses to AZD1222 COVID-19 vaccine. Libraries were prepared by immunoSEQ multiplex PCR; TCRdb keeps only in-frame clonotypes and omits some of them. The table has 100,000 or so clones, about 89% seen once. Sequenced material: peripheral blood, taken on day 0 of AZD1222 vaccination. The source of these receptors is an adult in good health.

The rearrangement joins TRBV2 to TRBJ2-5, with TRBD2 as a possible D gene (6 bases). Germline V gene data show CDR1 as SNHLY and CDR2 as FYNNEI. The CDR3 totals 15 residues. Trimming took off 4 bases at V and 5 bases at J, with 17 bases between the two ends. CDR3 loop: CASSGGGPRGETQYF. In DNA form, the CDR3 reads TGTGCCAGCAGTGGAGGTGGACCCCGGGGGGAGACCCAGTACTTC.

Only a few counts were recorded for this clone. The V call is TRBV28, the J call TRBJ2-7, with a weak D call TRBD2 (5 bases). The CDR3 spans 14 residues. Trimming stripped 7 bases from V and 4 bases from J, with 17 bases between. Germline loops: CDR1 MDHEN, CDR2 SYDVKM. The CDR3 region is CASTFPGNQYEQYF. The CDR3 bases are TGTGCCAGCACCTTCCCCGGGAATCAATACGAGCAGTACTTC. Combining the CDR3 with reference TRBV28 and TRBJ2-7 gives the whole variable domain DVKVTQSSRYLVKRTGEKVFLECVQDMDHENMFWYRQDPGLGLRLIYFSYDVKMKEKGDIPEGYSVSREKKERFSLILESASTNQTSMYLCASTFPGNQYEQYFGPGTRLTVT.

In DNA form, the CDR3 reads TGTGCCAGCAGCTTAGCAGGGTTAGGGGGCTACACCTTC. It is translated as CASSLAGLGGYTF. The genes are TRBV11-2 and TRBJ1-2; D is perhaps TRBD1 (5 bases). The V gene's germline CDR1 is SGHAT and CDR2 FQNNGV. The length of the CDR3 is 13 residues. The ends were cut back, 1 base at V and 8 bases at J, with 11 bases in the middle.

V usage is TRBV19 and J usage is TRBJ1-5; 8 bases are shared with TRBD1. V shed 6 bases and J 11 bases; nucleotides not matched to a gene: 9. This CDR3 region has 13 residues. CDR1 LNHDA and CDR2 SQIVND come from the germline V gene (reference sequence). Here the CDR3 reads CASRETGVTAQHF. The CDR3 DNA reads TGTGCCAGTAGGGAGACAGGGGTCACAGCCCAGCATTTT.

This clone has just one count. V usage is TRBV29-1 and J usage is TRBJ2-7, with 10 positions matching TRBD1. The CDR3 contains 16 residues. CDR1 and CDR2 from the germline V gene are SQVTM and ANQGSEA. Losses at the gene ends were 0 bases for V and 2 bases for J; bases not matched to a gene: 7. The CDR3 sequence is CSVEDRGQGRTYEQYF. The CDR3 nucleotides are TGCAGCGTTGAAGACCGGGGACAGGGGAGGACCTACGAGCAGTACTTC.

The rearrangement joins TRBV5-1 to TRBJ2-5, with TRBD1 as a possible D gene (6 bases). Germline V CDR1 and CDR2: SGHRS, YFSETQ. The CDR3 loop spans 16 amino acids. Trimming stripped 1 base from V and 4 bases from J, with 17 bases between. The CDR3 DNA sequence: TGCGCCAGCAGCTTGAAGGCCTACAGGGAAGGAGAGACCCAGTACTTC. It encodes CASSLKAYREGETQYF.

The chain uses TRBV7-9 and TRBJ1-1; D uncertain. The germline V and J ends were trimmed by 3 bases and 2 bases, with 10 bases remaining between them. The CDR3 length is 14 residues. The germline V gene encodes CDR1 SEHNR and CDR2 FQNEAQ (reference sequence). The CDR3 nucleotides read TGTGCCAGCAGCTTTTCCCAATCCAACACTGAAGCTTTCTTT. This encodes CASSFSQSNTEAFF.

In DNA, the CDR3 is TGCGCCAGCAGCATTCCCCGGGACAGAAACACAGATACGCAGTATTTT. It is translated as CASSIPRDRNTDTQYF. The chain carries TRBV5-1 and TRBJ2-3, with 7 bases identical to TRBD1. The CDR3 length is 16 residues. V shed 4 bases, J shed 2 bases, and the junction held 10 bases outside the gene matches. The germline CDR1 and CDR2 sequences are SGHRS and YFSETQ.

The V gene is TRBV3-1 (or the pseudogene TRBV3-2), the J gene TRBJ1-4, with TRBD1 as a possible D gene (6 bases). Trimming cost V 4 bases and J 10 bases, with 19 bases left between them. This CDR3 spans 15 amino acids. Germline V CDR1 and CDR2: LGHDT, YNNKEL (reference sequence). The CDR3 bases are TGTGCCAGCAGCCTTCCTGGGGGCCGCTTCGGAAAACTGTTTTTT. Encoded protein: CASSLPGGRFGKLFF.

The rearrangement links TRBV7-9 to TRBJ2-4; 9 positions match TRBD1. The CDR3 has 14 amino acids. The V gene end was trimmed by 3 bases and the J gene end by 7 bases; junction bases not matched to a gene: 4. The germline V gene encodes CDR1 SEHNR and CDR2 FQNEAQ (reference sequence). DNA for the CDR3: TGTGCCAGCAGCTTCCGGGACAGGGAGAACATTCAGTACTTC. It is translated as CASSFRDRENIQYF.

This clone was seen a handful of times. The CDR3 reads CASNLQGNNQPQHF. The CDR3 bases are TGTGCCAGCAATCTACAGGGGAACAATCAGCCCCAGCATTTT. The V and J genes are TRBV2 and TRBJ1-5; 7 nucleotides agree with TRBD1. The V gene end was trimmed by 7 bases and the J gene end by 3 bases; junction bases not matched to a gene: 6. Germline-derived CDR1 and CDR2 are SNHLY and FYNNEI. The CDR3 covers 14 residues.

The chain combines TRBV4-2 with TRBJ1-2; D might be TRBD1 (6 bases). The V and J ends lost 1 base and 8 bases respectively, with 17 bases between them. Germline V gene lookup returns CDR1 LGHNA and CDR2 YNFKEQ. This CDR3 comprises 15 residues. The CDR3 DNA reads TGTGCCAGCAGCCAAGGTCGACAGGTGAGGGGCGGCTACACCTTC. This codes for CASSQGRQVRGGYTF.

The CDR3 DNA sequence: TGCGCCAGCAGCGGACAGGGCAATAATTCACCCCTCCACTTT. Protein product: CASSGQGNNSPLHF. The chain links TRBV5-1 to TRBJ1-6, with TRBD1 matching 8 bases. The V segment lost 4 bases and the J segment 5 bases; nucleotides outside the gene matches: 2. This CDR3 spans 14 amino acids. Germline V CDR1 and CDR2: SGHRS, YFSETQ.

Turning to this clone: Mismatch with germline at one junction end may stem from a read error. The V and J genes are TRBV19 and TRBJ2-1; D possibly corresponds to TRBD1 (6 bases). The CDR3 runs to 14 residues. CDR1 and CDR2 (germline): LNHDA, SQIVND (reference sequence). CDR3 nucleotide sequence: TGTGCCAGTAGAATAGGGGACAAATACAATGAGCAGTTCTTC. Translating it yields CASRIGDKYNEQFF.

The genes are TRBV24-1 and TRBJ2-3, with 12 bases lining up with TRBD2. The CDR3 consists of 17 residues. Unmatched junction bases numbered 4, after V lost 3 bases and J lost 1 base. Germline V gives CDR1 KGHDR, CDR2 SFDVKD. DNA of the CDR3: TGTGCCACCAGTGATCCCCTAGCGGGAGGGGGCACAGATACGCAGTATTTT. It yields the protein CATSDPLAGGGTDTQYF.

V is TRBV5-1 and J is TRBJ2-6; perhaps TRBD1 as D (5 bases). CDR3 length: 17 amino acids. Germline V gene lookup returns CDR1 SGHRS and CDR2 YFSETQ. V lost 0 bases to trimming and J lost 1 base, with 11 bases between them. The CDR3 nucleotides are TGCGCCAGCAGCTTGGAGTTTGCAGGGTCTGGGGCCAACGTCCTGACTTTC. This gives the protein CASSLEFAGSGANVLTF. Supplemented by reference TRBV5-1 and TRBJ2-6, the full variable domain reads KAGVTQTPRYLIKTRGQQVTLSCSPISGHRSVSWYQQTPGQGLQFLFEYFSETQRNKGNFPGRFSGRQFSNSRSEMNVSTLELGDSALYLCASSLEFAGSGANVLTFGAGSRLTVL.

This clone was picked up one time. The CDR3 spells CSVPGAGYTF. CDR3 DNA sequence: TGCAGCGTCCCAGGAGCGGGCTACACCTTC. This chain uses TRBV29-1 with TRBJ1-2; D is unresolved. The CDR3 runs to 10 residues. CDR1 and CDR2 from the germline V gene are SQVTM and ANQGSEA. V was pared by 6 bases and J by 8 bases, with 10 bases between.

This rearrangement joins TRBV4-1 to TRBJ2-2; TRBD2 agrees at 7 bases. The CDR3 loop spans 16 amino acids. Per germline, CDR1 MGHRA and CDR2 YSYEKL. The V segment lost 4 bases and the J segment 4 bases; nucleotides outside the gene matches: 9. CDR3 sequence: CASSLASGLPTGELFF. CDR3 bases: TGCGCCAGCAGCCTAGCTAGCGGACTCCCCACCGGGGAGCTGTTTTTT.

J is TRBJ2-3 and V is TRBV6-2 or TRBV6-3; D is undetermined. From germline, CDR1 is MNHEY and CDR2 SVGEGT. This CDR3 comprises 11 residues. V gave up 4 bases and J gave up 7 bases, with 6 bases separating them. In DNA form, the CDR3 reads TGTGCCAGCAGTTTATCGTATACGCAGTATTTT. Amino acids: CASSLSYTQYF.

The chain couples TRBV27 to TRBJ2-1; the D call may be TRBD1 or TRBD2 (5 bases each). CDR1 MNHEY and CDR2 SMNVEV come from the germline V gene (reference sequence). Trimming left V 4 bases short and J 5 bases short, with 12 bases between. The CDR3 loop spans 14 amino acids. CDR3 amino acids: CASSWDPDDNEQFF. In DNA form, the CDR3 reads TGTGCCAGCAGTTGGGACCCTGACGACAATGAGCAGTTCTTC.

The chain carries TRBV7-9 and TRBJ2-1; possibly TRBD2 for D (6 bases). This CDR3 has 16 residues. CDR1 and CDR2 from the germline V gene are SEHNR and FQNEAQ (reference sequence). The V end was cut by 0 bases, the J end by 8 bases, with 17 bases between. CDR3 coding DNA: TGTGCCAGCAGCTTAGCAGCGCGGGGTAGGTGGCATGAGCAGTTCTTC. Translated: CASSLAARGRWHEQFF.

The CDR3 spells CASSLGEANQPQHF. The CDR3 DNA reads as TGTGCCAGCAGCTTGGGGGAGGCAAATCAGCCCCAGCATTTT. The chain employs TRBV7-9 and TRBJ1-5; D is perhaps TRBD1 (5 bases). V was cut by 3 bases and J by 4 bases, with 10 bases left in between. The CDR3 is made up of 14 amino acids. Germline values: CDR1 SEHNR, CDR2 FQNEAQ (reference sequence).

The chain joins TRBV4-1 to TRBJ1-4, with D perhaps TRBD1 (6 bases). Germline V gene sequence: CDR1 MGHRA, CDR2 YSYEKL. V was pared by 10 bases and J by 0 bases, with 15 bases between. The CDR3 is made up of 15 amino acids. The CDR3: CAISSGTSTNEKLFF. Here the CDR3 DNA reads TGCGCCATCTCTTCAGGGACATCAACTAATGAAAAACTGTTTTTT.

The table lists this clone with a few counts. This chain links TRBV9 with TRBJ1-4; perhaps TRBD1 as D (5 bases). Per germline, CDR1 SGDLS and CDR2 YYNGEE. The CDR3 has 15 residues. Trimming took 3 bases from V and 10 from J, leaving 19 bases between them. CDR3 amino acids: CASSGGRGDLGKLFF. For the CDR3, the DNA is TGTGCCAGCAGCGGAGGACGAGGGGACCTGGGAAAACTGTTTTTT. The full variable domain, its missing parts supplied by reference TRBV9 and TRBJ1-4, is DSGVTQTPKHLITATGQRVTLRCSPRSGDLSVYWYQQSLDQGLQFLIQYYNGEERAKGNILERFSAQQFPDLHSELNLSSLELGDSALYFCASSGGRGDLGKLFFGSGTQLSVL.

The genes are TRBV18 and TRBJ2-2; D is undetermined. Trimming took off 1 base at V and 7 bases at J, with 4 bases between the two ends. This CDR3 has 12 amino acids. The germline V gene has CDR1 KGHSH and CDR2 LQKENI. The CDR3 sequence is CASSPRFGELFF. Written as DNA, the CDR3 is TGTGCCAGCTCACCACGGTTCGGGGAGCTGTTTTTT. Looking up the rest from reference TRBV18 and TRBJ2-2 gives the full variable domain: NAGVMQNPRHLVRRRGQEARLRCSPMKGHSHVYWYRQLPEEGLKFMVYLQKENIIDESGMPKERFSAEFPKEGPSILRIQQVVRGDSAAYFCASSPRFGELFFGEGSRLTVL.

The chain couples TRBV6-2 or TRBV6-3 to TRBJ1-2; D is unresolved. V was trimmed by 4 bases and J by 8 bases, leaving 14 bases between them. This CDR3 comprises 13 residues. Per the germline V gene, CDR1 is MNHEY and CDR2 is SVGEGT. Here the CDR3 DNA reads TGTGCCAGCAGTTCCCCCCAACTTAGGGGCTACACCTTC. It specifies CASSSPQLRGYTF.

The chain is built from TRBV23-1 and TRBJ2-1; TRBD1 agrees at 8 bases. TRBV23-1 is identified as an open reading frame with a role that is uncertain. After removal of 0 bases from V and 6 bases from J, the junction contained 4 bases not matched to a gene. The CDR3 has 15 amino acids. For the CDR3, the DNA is TGCGCCAGCAGTCAATCGGGCAGGGGGCTCAATGAGCAGTTCTTC. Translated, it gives CASSQSGRGLNEQFF.